A single sample is the source of the 20 T cell receptor beta chains below, sequenced in a study of T-cell reconstitution after alpha-beta-depleted transplantation in children. For TCRbeta, the library was prepared with unique molecular identifiers. One entry per CDR3 protein results from TCRdb running MiXCR on the PCR reads. The table has around 500,000 distinct CDR3 sequences, approximately 13% seen once. The specimen was PBMCs from the stem cell graft donor, collected from the stem cell graft. The receptors come from a human donor who donated a stem cell graft to a child with combined immunodeficiency.

This clonotype was picked up a small number of times. The V gene is TRBV28, the J gene TRBJ2-3; D is perhaps TRBD1 (5 bases). The CDR3 length is 18 residues. V lost 6 bases to trimming and J lost 2 bases, with 24 bases between them. CDR1 is MDHEN, CDR2 SYDVKM, per germline. As DNA, the CDR3 is TGTGCCAGCAGACAAAGGGGCCGCCGGTTGGGGAACACAGATACGCAGTATTTT. This encodes CASRQRGRRLGNTDTQYF. The entire variable domain, with the rest obtained from reference TRBV28 and TRBJ2-3, is as follows: DVKVTQSSRYLVKRTGEKVFLECVQDMDHENMFWYRQDPGLGLRLIYFSYDVKMKEKGDIPEGYSVSREKKERFSLILESASTNQTSMYLCASRQRGRRLGNTDTQYFGPGTRLTVL.

The chain joins TRBV6-4 to TRBJ2-2; 11 positions match TRBD2. The CDR3 has 19 residues. Looked up from germline, CDR1 is MRHNA and CDR2 is SNTAGT. Losses at the gene ends were 2 bases for V and 6 bases for J; bases not matched to a gene: 14. The CDR3 reads CASSDLTLAGAPSSGELFF. The CDR3 DNA sequence: TGTGCCAGCAGTGACCTCACACTAGCGGGAGCGCCATCGTCCGGGGAGCTGTTTTTT.

This clonotype was counted only a few times. The chain recombines TRBV6-2 or TRBV6-3 with TRBJ2-1, with 13 nucleotides matching TRBD2. CDR1 and CDR2 from the germline V gene are MNHEY and SVGEGT. Trimming at V came to 6 bases and at J to 0 bases, leaving 8 bases not matched to a gene. CDR3 length: 18 residues. CDR3 in DNA: TGTGCCAGCAGCAGCAGGACTAGCGGGAGAGGCTCCTACAATGAGCAGTTCTTC. This encodes CASSSRTSGRGSYNEQFF.

This clonotype was found many times. V is TRBV12-3 or TRBV12-4 and J is TRBJ1-5; no clear D. This CDR3 is 14 amino acids long. Trimming stripped 1 base from V and 0 bases from J, with 4 bases between. CDR3 residues: CASSLDGSNQPQHF. CDR3 DNA sequence: TGTGCCAGCAGTTTAGATGGTAGCAATCAGCCCCAGCATTTT.

Many counts were recorded for this clonotype. The V call is TRBV2, the J call TRBJ2-1, with 9 positions matching TRBD2. The J segment lost 2 bases and the V segment lost 4 bases, leaving 6 bases of the junction unmatched. The CDR3 sequence is 16 residues long. Germline loops: CDR1 SNHLY, CDR2 FYNNEI. For the CDR3, the DNA is TGTGCCAGCAGTGGCTGGACTAGCGAGCCCTACAATGAGCAGTTCTTC. Amino acids: CASSGWTSEPYNEQFF.

The chain joins TRBV6-2 or TRBV6-3 to TRBJ2-3, with TRBD2 matching over 11 bases. V was pared by 2 bases and J by 3 bases, with 13 bases of the junction left unmatched. This CDR3 region has 19 residues. The V gene's germline CDR1 is MNHEY and CDR2 SVGEGT. The CDR3 loop is CASSYPPGLAELGTDTQYF. The CDR3 DNA reads TGTGCCAGCAGTTACCCACCGGGACTAGCGGAGTTGGGTACAGATACGCAGTATTTT.

The sample holds many counts of this clonotype. The chain uses TRBV29-1 and TRBJ2-1; 11 nucleotides line up with TRBD2. The CDR3 spans 14 residues. V gave up 7 bases and J gave up 7 bases; unmatched junction bases: 9. Germline CDR1 SQVTM, CDR2 ANQGSEA. The CDR3 sequence: CSEHSLAGGNEQFF. In DNA form, the CDR3 reads TGCAGCGAACATTCGCTAGCGGGAGGAAATGAGCAGTTCTTC.

The sample holds a few counts of this clonotype. The chain combines TRBV7-6 with TRBJ2-1; D is possibly TRBD2 (7 bases). The V gene lost 1 base and the J gene lost 8 bases, with 15 bases spanning the gap. CDR3 length: 15 residues. Germline assignment: CDR1 SGHVS and CDR2 FNYEAQ. The CDR3 protein is CASSLVGGGNHEQFF. The CDR3 DNA reads as TGTGCCAGCAGCTTAGTGGGGGGGGGCAATCATGAGCAGTTCTTC. Based on the CDR3 plus reference TRBV7-6 and TRBJ2-1, the full variable domain is GAGVSQSPRYKVTKRGQDVALRCDPISGHVSLYWYRQALGQGPEFLTYFNYEAQQDKSGLPNDRFSAERPEGSISTLTIQRTEQRDSAMYRCASSLVGGGNHEQFFGPGTRLTVL.

This clonotype came up a few times. Sequence at one end of the junction differs from germline and may be a read error. The chain uses TRBV29-1 and TRBJ1-1; D unresolved. Germline CDR1 and CDR2: SQVTM and ANQGSEA. The CDR3 loop spans 12 amino acids. The CDR3: CAVERATREAFF. As DNA, the CDR3 is TGTGCAGTTGAGAGGGCAACCCGAGAAGCTTTCTTT.

The chain is built from TRBV19 and TRBJ1-5, with 8 nucleotides matching TRBD1. Germline lookup yields CDR1 LNHDA and CDR2 SQIVND (reference sequence). CDR3 length equals 15 residues. The V and J ends lost 0 bases and 11 bases, in that order; junction bases with no gene match: 9. CDR3 sequence reads: CASSIDRWTGTTQHF. CDR3 bases: TGTGCCAGTAGTATAGATCGGTGGACAGGGACTACCCAGCATTTT.

This clonotype was counted many times. The V call is TRBV12-3 or TRBV12-4, the J call TRBJ2-1; the D gene is possibly TRBD2 (6 bases). V dropped 3 bases and J dropped 6 bases, with 18 bases sitting between them. This CDR3 has 16 residues. As DNA, the CDR3 is TGTGCCAGCAGTTTCTTTGGGGGAGGCCACTCCAATGAGCAGTTCTTC. Its protein is CASSFFGGGHSNEQFF.

The table lists this clonotype with many counts. The rearrangement uses TRBV20-1 and TRBJ2-5; D gene uncertain. The germline gives CDR1 DFQATT, CDR2 SNEGSKA (reference sequence). The CDR3 totals 13 residues. Trimming took off 5 bases at V and 2 bases at J, with 12 bases between the two ends. CDR3 nucleotides: TGCAGTGCTCCGACGGATCAGCAAGAGACCCAGTACTTC. It encodes CSAPTDQQETQYF.

This chain joins TRBV7-2 and TRBJ2-1, with 8 bases that match TRBD1. Germline CDR1 reads SGHTA; CDR2 reads FQGNSA. The CDR3 extends over 14 amino acids. V trimming: 7 bases; J trimming: 2 bases; junction bases outside the gene matches: 4. The CDR3 region is CASKGQGTYNEQFF. The CDR3 region has the DNA TGTGCCAGCAAAGGACAGGGCACCTACAATGAGCAGTTCTTC.

This chain connects TRBV5-1 to TRBJ1-1; D is ambiguous. Between the trimmed V and J ends, which lost 0 bases and 6 bases, there was a span of 18 bases. This CDR3 is built from 16 residues. Germline loops: CDR1 SGHRS, CDR2 YFSETQ. CDR3 bases: TGCGCCAGCAGCTTGGGGACCGCTAGAAATGGGGCTGAAGCTTTCTTT. Translation: CASSLGTARNGAEAFF.

The rearrangement links TRBV29-1 to TRBJ2-1, with TRBD2 as a possible D gene (5 bases). Looked up from germline, CDR1 is SQVTM and CDR2 is ANQGSEA. The V gene lost 7 bases and the J gene lost 5 bases, with 12 bases spanning the gap. There are 12 residues in the CDR3. Here the CDR3 reads CSAGGVNNEQFF. CDR3 nucleotides: TGCAGCGCCGGAGGTGTTAACAATGAGCAGTTCTTC.

This clonotype was seen at least ten times. The gene calls are TRBV20-1 and TRBJ1-1, with D hard to call. Per germline, CDR1 DFQATT and CDR2 SNEGSKA (reference sequence). This CDR3 has 14 residues. Deletions cut 6 bases from V and 4 bases from J, with 18 bases between. DNA of the CDR3: TGCAGTGCGCCACCGGCTCAGGCGAGCACTGAAGCTTTCTTT. Translation gives CSAPPAQASTEAFF.

The chain's CDR3 is CASSPGRGQDTQYF. In DNA, the CDR3 is TGCGCCAGCAGCCCCGGGAGGGGGCAAGATACGCAGTATTTT. The J gene is TRBJ2-3, the V gene TRBV5-1; TRBD2 is a possible D gene (8 bases). Germline lookup yields CDR1 SGHRS and CDR2 YFSETQ. V was clipped by 4 bases and J by 5 bases, with 14 bases between them. The CDR3 extends over 14 amino acids.

The table lists this clonotype with a few counts. The CDR3 loop is CASGLVLHLSGSSNEQFF. As DNA, the CDR3 is TGTGCTAGTGGTTTGGTCCTCCACCTAAGCGGGAGCTCCAATGAGCAGTTCTTC. The rearrangement links TRBV12-5 to TRBJ2-1, with 8 bases that match TRBD2. Germline V gene data show CDR1 as LGHNT and CDR2 as FRNRAP. The CDR3 covers 18 residues. Germline trimming cut 0 bases from V and 6 bases from J; bases unmatched to any gene: 13.

This clonotype was recorded many times. The chain uses TRBV11-2 and TRBJ1-3; possibly TRBD1 for D (5 bases). V was clipped by 5 bases and J by 4 bases, with 15 bases between them. Germline assignment: CDR1 SGHAT and CDR2 FQNNGV. The CDR3 length is 15 residues. The CDR3 sequence: CASSPHWGTGNTIYF. The CDR3, as DNA: TGTGCCAGCAGCCCACACTGGGGGACCGGAAACACCATATATTTT.

The chain has TRBV24-1 and TRBJ2-2; D is uncertain. V was cut by 0 bases and J by 9 bases, with 4 bases left in between. In germline, CDR1 is KGHDR, CDR2 SFDVKD. The CDR3 consists of 12 residues. CDR3 sequence (DNA): TGTGCCACCAGTGATTTGGGCTGGGAGCTGTTTTTT. Residues: CATSDLGWELFF.